This is a list of T cell receptor beta chains from one sample in a study of T cells in Graves' hyperthyroidism and ophthalmopathy. TCRdb ran MiXCR on the multiplex PCR reads and lists one entry per CDR3 protein. The table lists under 500,000 distinct CDR3 sequences, more than 12% of them singletons. Sequenced material: blood. The receptors derive from a man in his fifties with Graves' ophthalmopathy. Each CDR3 is given with its conserved first and last residue. Fields, in order: D gene, clone size, J gene, V gene, CDR3 DNA, CDR3 protein. The D gene is left open where the match is weak. Expanded clones get a size class; other rows say once, few or many, or leave the size out.

NA many TRBJ1-5 TRBV27 TGTGCCAGCAGTTTTATCGGTCAGCCCCAGCATTTT CASSFIGQPQHF
NA NA TRBJ1-6 TRBV16 TGTGCCAGCAGCTCTCCAGGGTCACCCCTCCACTTT CASSSPGSPLHF
NA NA TRBJ2-2 TRBV6-9 TGTGCCAGCAGTCACGGGACATCACAAGGCACCGGGGAGCTGTTTTTT CASSHGTSQGTGELFF
TRBD2 many TRBJ2-1 TRBV5-1 TGCGCCAGCAGCTTGGAAGCGGGGGGCGGGAGATATGAGCAGTTCTTC CASSLEAGGGRYEQFF
NA many TRBJ1-5 TRBV20-1 TGCAGTGCCCAGTTAGGCCCGCTCAATCAGCCCCAGCATTTT CSAQLGPLNQPQHF
NA few TRBJ1-5 TRBV28 TGTGCCAGCAGTTTAAAGGCTCAGCCCCAGCATTTT CASSLKAQPQHF
NA many TRBJ2-6 TRBV20-1 TGCAGTGCTACTAAGACAGGCCTCAACTCTGGGGCCAACGTCCTGACTTTC CSATKTGLNSGANVLTF
TRBD1 NA TRBJ1-1 TRBV7-2 TGTGCCAGCAGCTTAGAACAGGGGGGGCGAGGAACTGAAGCTTTCTTT CASSLEQGGRGTEAFF
NA many TRBJ2-2 TRBV18 TGTGCCAGCTCACCATCGGGACACTACACCGGGGAGCTGTTTTTT CASSPSGHYTGELFF
NA many TRBJ2-7 TRBV5-1 TGCGCCAGCAGCTTGGACTCTGGGGACTACGAGCAGTACTTC CASSLDSGDYEQYF
TRBD1 many TRBJ1-2 TRBV28 TGTGCCAGCAGGACTCAGGGGGCTAACTATGGCTACACCTTC CASRTQGANYGYTF
TRBD1 many TRBJ2-1 TRBV5-1 TGCGCCAGCAGCTACGGACAGGGTATAGGCGAGCAGTTCTTC CASSYGQGIGEQFF
TRBD2 many TRBJ2-2 TRBV5-1 TGCGCCAGCAGCCCACCTGGGGGACTAGCTGATTTCACCGGGGAGCTGTTTTTT CASSPPGGLADFTGELFF
NA few TRBJ1-2 TRBV5-4 TGTGCCAGCAGCGGGAGGAATACAGGGTCGGACTACACCTTC CASSGRNTGSDYTF
TRBD2 many TRBJ2-1 TRBV7-2 TGTGCCAGCAGCACCACTAGCGGGAGTTACAATGAGCAGTTCTTC CASSTTSGSYNEQFF
NA many TRBJ2-7 TRBV6-1 TGTGCCAGCAGTCCCTCTAGCCCCAGTTGGGAGCAGTACTTC CASSPSSPSWEQYF
TRBD2 NA TRBJ2-2 TRBV19 TGTGCCAGTAGTATACCGGGACTAGCGGGACCTCAAGGCGGGGAGCTGTTTTTT CASSIPGLAGPQGGELFF
NA NA TRBJ2-7 TRBV19 TGTGCCAGTAGTATCGAGAGCGGATACTACGAGCAGTACTTC CASSIESGYYEQYF
NA NA TRBJ1-6 TRBV11-2 TGTGCCAGCAGCTTATGGGACCCGCCTAATTCACCCCTCCACTTT CASSLWDPPNSPLHF
TRBD2 many TRBJ2-3 TRBV28 TGTGCCAGCAGTACGACTAGCGAGGATACGCAGTATTTT CASSTTSEDTQYF
NA few TRBJ2-1 TRBV7-9 TGTGCCAGCAGCTTGGTAACCCCACACAATGAGCAGTTCTTC CASSLVTPHNEQFF
TRBD2 many TRBJ2-3 TRBV29-1 TGCACCGGAGGTAGCGGGAATAACCCTAGCACAGATACGCAGTATTTT CTGGSGNNPSTDTQYF
NA many TRBJ2-2 TRBV27 TGTGCCAGCAGTTTAGCTGGGGTTAAGGCCGGGGAGCTGTTTTTT CASSLAGVKAGELFF
NA many TRBJ2-5 TRBV5-1 TGCGCCAGCAGCTTGGACAGAGGGTACCAAGAGACCCAGTACTTC CASSLDRGYQETQYF
TRBD1 many TRBJ2-2 TRBV3-1 TGTGCCAGCAGCCAAGAAACCCACGACAGGGAGCGCAACACCGGGGAGCTGTTTTTT CASSQETHDRERNTGELFF
NA many TRBJ1-4 TRBV20-1 TGCTCCGGGGGGGGTACAACTAATGAAAAACTGTTTTTT CSGGGTTNEKLFF
NA many TRBJ2-7 TRBV5-6 TGTGCCAGCAGCAGGGCCGGGGGCTACGAGCAGTACTTC CASSRAGGYEQYF
TRBD1 once TRBJ2-5 TRBV29-1 TGCAGCGCCAAGAGACAGGGGTGGACCCCGCAAGAGACCCAGTACTTC CSAKRQGWTPQETQYF
TRBD2 few TRBJ2-2 TRBV2 TGTGCCAGCATCCTAGCGGCGTGGACCGGGGAGCTGTTTTTT CASILAAWTGELFF
TRBD2 NA TRBJ2-3 TRBV19 TGTGCCAGTAGTATGTTCGCGGGAGACACAGATACGCAGTATTTT CASSMFAGDTDTQYF
TRBD2 many TRBJ2-7 TRBV11-2 TGTGCCAGCAGCGAAGGGGTGGCGGGAGGGAGGGAGCAGTACTTC CASSEGVAGGREQYF
NA NA TRBJ2-7 TRBV15 TGTGCCACCAGCAGAGATACAGGGAGCTACGAGCAGTACTTC CATSRDTGSYEQYF
NA NA TRBJ2-7 TRBV25-1 TGTGCCAGCAGTGGCATGGAGGCCGAGCAGTACTTC CASSGMEAEQYF
NA few TRBJ2-7 TRBV6-1 TGTGCCAGCAGTAGGGAAAAGGCCTACGAGCAGTACTTC CASSREKAYEQYF
NA many TRBJ2-1 TRBV30 TGTGCCTGGAGTGTGGGAGGATACAATGAGCAGTTCTTC CAWSVGGYNEQFF
NA NA TRBJ1-6 TRBV20-1 TGCAGTACCATCCAAGGGCAATCAGTATCGGGGGGTTCACCCCTCCACTTT CSTIQGQSVSGGSPLHF
NA many TRBJ2-7 TRBV27 TGTGCCAGCAGTTTAGTCAGAGCCTACGAGCAGTACTTC CASSLVRAYEQYF
NA many TRBJ1-1 TRBV12-3/TRBV12-4 TGTGCCAGCAGTTTCGGCGGGGACACTGAAGCTTTCTTT CASSFGGDTEAFF
NA NA TRBJ1-2 TRBV27 TGTGCCAGCAGTTTAAAACCGGGACGGGGCTTAAACTATGGCTACACCTTC CASSLKPGRGLNYGYTF
NA NA TRBJ1-2 TRBV20-1 TGCAGTGCTAGTACGAGATCTGGCTACACCTTC CSASTRSGYTF
TRBD1 many TRBJ1-1 TRBV6-1 TGTGCCAGCAGTATGACAGGGGGCAATACTGAAGCTTTCTTT CASSMTGGNTEAFF
NA many TRBJ2-1 TRBV30 TGTGCCTGGAGGTATAAATCGGTCCAATACGGGAATGAGCAGTTCTTC CAWRYKSVQYGNEQFF
TRBD2 many TRBJ2-1 TRBV28 TGTGCCAGCAGTTCAATAATGCGGGGGGACAATGAGCAGTTCTTC CASSSIMRGDNEQFF
NA many TRBJ1-3 TRBV29-1 TGCAGCGTTGATGACTCTGGAAACACCATATATTTT CSVDDSGNTIYF
TRBD2 many TRBJ2-1 TRBV9 TGTGCCAGCAGCCCCCCGGGGCGAGCGGGAGTAGTTAATGAGCAGTTCTTC CASSPPGRAGVVNEQFF
NA many TRBJ1-2 TRBV3-1 TGTGCCAGCAGACCAAGTAGGGGGAGGCTCTATGGCTACACCTTC CASRPSRGRLYGYTF
NA many TRBJ2-5 TRBV5-6 TGTGCCAGCAGCTTTTGGGAGGAAGAGACCCAGTACTTC CASSFWEEETQYF
TRBD1 NA TRBJ2-1 TRBV6-1 TGTGCCAGCAGTGAAGGAAAGGGGGCTTACAATGAGCAGTTCTTC CASSEGKGAYNEQFF
NA NA TRBJ2-3 TRBV9 TGTGCCAGCAGCGTAGGGACAACTCGGGAAGATACGCAGTATTTT CASSVGTTREDTQYF
NA many TRBJ2-2 TRBV5-5 TGTGCCAGCAGCTTTTACACAAACACCGGGGAGCTGTTTTTT CASSFYTNTGELFF
NA many TRBJ1-5 TRBV20-1 TGCAGTGCTAGAGATCGGCGCGGGGCGTTCTATCAGCCCCAGCATTTT CSARDRRGAFYQPQHF
TRBD1 NA TRBJ2-1 TRBV24-1 TGTGCCACCAGTGACCACGGACAGGCCCACAATGAGCAGTTCTTC CATSDHGQAHNEQFF
NA NA TRBJ2-1 TRBV11-3 TGTGCCAGCAGCCCGACGTTGAATGAGCAGTTCTTC CASSPTLNEQFF
TRBD2 many TRBJ2-5 TRBV11-3 TGTGCCAGCAGTTCGACTAGCGGGAGGTTGGAGACCCAGTACTTC CASSSTSGRLETQYF